One and the same sample provided the 7 T cell receptor beta chains below, sequenced in a study of blood T cell repertoires in COVID-19. TCRdb's table, derived via immunoSEQ multiplex PCR, lists solely in-frame clones and lacks some. The table shows around 85,000 clones, with 70% to 90% occurring only once. Sequenced: peripheral blood. The receptor set was obtained from a man aged 55 to 70 with acute or convalescent COVID-19.

This clone was seen more than once but under ten times. The chain is built from TRBV6-2 or TRBV6-3 and TRBJ2-7; 11 bases match TRBD2. V lost 2 bases and J lost 4; bases outside the gene matches: 4. CDR1 is MNHEY and CDR2 is SVGEGT in the germline V gene. The CDR3 has 15 residues. The CDR3 loop reads CASSYGTSGNYEQYF. Here the CDR3 DNA reads TGTGCCAGCAGTTACGGGACTAGCGGTAATTACGAGCAGTACTTC.

The rearrangement uses TRBV12-3 or TRBV12-4 and TRBJ1-1; D is unresolved. This CDR3 comprises 13 residues. Trimming removed 8 bases from V and 7 bases from J, with 17 bases in between. CDR3 bases: TGTGCCAGCCTGTGGGTTGAGGGCGATGAAGCTTTCTTT. As protein: CASLWVEGDEAFF.

The gene calls are TRBV19 and TRBJ1-1; TRBD1 agrees at 9 bases. Trimming cost V 3 bases and J 0 bases; bases outside gene matches: 8. CDR1 is LNHDA and CDR2 is SQIVND in the germline V gene (reference sequence). The CDR3 runs to 17 residues. The CDR3 is CASSITQGALMNTEAFF. For the CDR3, the DNA is TGTGCCAGTAGTATCACACAGGGGGCTCTTATGAACACTGAAGCTTTCTTT.

This chain joins TRBV27 and TRBJ2-6; 7 nucleotides match TRBD1. CDR3 length: 17 residues. V was clipped by 3 bases and J by 0 bases; unmatched bases: 5. The germline V gene has CDR1 MNHEY and CDR2 SMNVEV (reference sequence). The CDR3 sequence is CASSLAQGFSGANVLTF. The CDR3 nucleotides are TGTGCCAGCAGTTTGGCACAGGGGTTCTCTGGGGCCAACGTCCTGACTTTC. The full variable domain, rest sourced from reference TRBV27 and TRBJ2-6, is EAQVTQNPRYLITVTGKKLTVTCSQNMNHEYMSWYRQDPGLGLRQIYYSMNVEVTDKGDVPEGYKVSRKEKRNFPLILESPSPNQTSLYFCASSLAQGFSGANVLTFGAGSRLTVL.

This clone showed up just a few times. This chain links TRBV10-3 with TRBJ1-1; 12 positions agree with TRBD1. The length of the CDR3 is 13 residues. CDR1 is ENHRY, CDR2 SYGVKD, per germline. The V gene end was trimmed by 10 bases and the J gene end by 4 bases; junction bases not matched to a gene: 4. This CDR3 reads CATGQGAITEAFF. Here the CDR3 DNA reads TGTGCCACGGGACAGGGGGCGATCACTGAAGCTTTCTTT.

V usage is TRBV2 and J usage is TRBJ2-3; 10 bases align to TRBD2. The germline V gene encodes CDR1 SNHLY and CDR2 FYNNEI. The CDR3 extends over 14 amino acids. With V trimmed by 4 bases and J by 6 bases, 4 bases remained unmatched. The CDR3 spells CASSGAGGLDTQYF. The CDR3 region has the DNA TGTGCCAGCAGTGGAGCGGGGGGGCTGGATACGCAGTATTTT.

This sequence joins TRBV6-5 and TRBJ1-1; tentatively, D is TRBD1 (6 bases). Germline CDR1 MNHEY, CDR2 SVGAGI. V shed 7 bases and J shed 5 bases, with 20 bases lying between them. The CDR3 sequence is 15 residues long. The CDR3 reads CASTPGGGVWTEAFF. For the CDR3, the DNA is TGTGCCAGCACGCCCGGGGGGGGCGTTTGGACTGAAGCTTTCTTT.